These T cell receptor beta chains were read from a single sample in a study of CD8+ T cells in alopecia areata. Data came from immunoSEQ multiplex PCR; TCRdb stores just in-frame clones and leaves some out. The sample shows some 150,000 clones, roughly four fifths of them seen only once. Sequencing used CD8+ T cells sorted from blood, obtained at week 4, from a patient treated with tofacitinib. The receptors were gathered from a human donor with alopecia areata. Both conserved end residues are part of each CDR3. The D gene is left open where the match is weak. The size of a clone is reported for some rows only, either as once, few or many, or as a class for expanded clones.

cdr3_nt	cdr3_aa	d_call	clone_size	v_call	j_call
TGTGCCAGCAGTGCGGACAGGTCCAACTATGGCTACACCTTC	CASSADRSNYGYTF	TRBD1	.	TRBV27	TRBJ1-2
TGTGCCAGCAGGCCGGGATCTTTCTTCGGGGAGCAGTACTTC	CASRPGSFFGEQYF	.	.	TRBV27	TRBJ2-7
TGTGCCAGCAGCGATGACAGGGGGGCCTTTTACGAGCAGTACTTC	CASSDDRGAFYEQYF	TRBD1	.	TRBV2	TRBJ2-7
TGTGCCAGCAGTTCCCTTCCACAGACCCCCGGCAATGAGCAGTTCTTC	CASSSLPQTPGNEQFF	.	once	TRBV6-5	TRBJ2-1
TGTGCCAGTACGATGGAGGGACAGACCACAGATACGCAGTATTTT	CASTMEGQTTDTQYF	.	few	TRBV19	TRBJ2-3
TGCAGCGGGACGGACACCCTCAATGAGCAGTTCTTC	CSGTDTLNEQFF	.	.	TRBV29-1	TRBJ2-1
TGTGCCAGCGGATACGAGGGGCCCTACGAGCAGTACTTC	CASGYEGPYEQYF	.	.	TRBV7-9	TRBJ2-7
TGTGCCAGCAGTTACGGGACAGGGTCCTACAATGAGCAGTTCTTC	CASSYGTGSYNEQFF	TRBD1	once	TRBV6-5	TRBJ2-1
TGCGCCAGCAGCTTGGCCCAGGGGACTAGCTCCTACGAGCAGTACTTC	CASSLAQGTSSYEQYF	TRBD2	.	TRBV5-1	TRBJ2-7
TGTGCCAGCAGTTACTCTACAGATGCTTCCTACGAGCAGTACTTC	CASSYSTDASYEQYF	.	.	TRBV6-6	TRBJ2-7
TGTGCCAGCAGTTACATGGGAACCAACACTGAAGCTTTCTTT	CASSYMGTNTEAFF	.	.	TRBV6-5	TRBJ1-1
TGTGCCAGCAGTGCGGGGGTCTCCAATCAGCCCCAGCATTTT	CASSAGVSNQPQHF	.	.	TRBV27	TRBJ1-5
TGTGCCAGCACACAGTCCCACGGCCAGTACTTC	CASTQSHGQYF	.	.	TRBV7-8	TRBJ2-5
TGCGCCAGCAGCTTCAACGGGGGGGCCGGGGAGACCCAGTACTTC	CASSFNGGAGETQYF	TRBD2	once	TRBV5-1	TRBJ2-5
TGTGCCAGCAGCATCGGGACAGGGGGAGGAGAGACCCAGTACTTC	CASSIGTGGGETQYF	TRBD1	once	TRBV7-3	TRBJ2-5
TGTGCCAGCAGATCCCAGGGAGGGCCCCCGGGCGAGCAGTACTTC	CASRSQGGPPGEQYF	TRBD2	.	TRBV27	TRBJ2-7
TGCAGCGTTGCGGGAGCGGGCCTCACAGATACGCAGTATTTT	CSVAGAGLTDTQYF	.	.	TRBV29-1	TRBJ2-3
TGCGCCAGCAGCCAAGGGCGCGACCGAGATACGCAGTATTTT	CASSQGRDRDTQYF	.	.	TRBV4-3	TRBJ2-3
TGTGCCAGCAGCCAAATAAAGGAGACCCAGTACTTC	CASSQIKETQYF	.	.	TRBV7-9	TRBJ2-5
TGTGCCAGCAGCTTAGCCCTCGGACCCTACGAGCAGTACTTC	CASSLALGPYEQYF	.	once	TRBV7-9	TRBJ2-7
TGTGCCAGCAGCTCCCGGGACTTGCCATCCGAGCAGTACTTC	CASSSRDLPSEQYF	.	.	TRBV11-3	TRBJ2-7
TGTGCCAGCAGCTTACGGCGGGGGGGCCTTGGAGAGACCCAGTACTTC	CASSLRRGGLGETQYF	TRBD2	.	TRBV7-8	TRBJ2-5
TGTGCCAGCAGCTTCCTAGGACAGGAGCAGTTCTTC	CASSFLGQEQFF	.	.	TRBV7-9	TRBJ2-1
TGCGCCAGCAGCCAAGAACAGACTAGCACAGATACGCAGTATTTT	CASSQEQTSTDTQYF	.	.	TRBV4-1	TRBJ2-3
TGCGCCAGCAGCTTGGGTCAGGGGAGCAATCAGCCCCAGCATTTT	CASSLGQGSNQPQHF	.	.	TRBV5-1	TRBJ1-5
TGTGCCAGCAGCTTAGGGGGTCCCTACGAGCAGTACTTC	CASSLGGPYEQYF	.	once	TRBV13	TRBJ2-7
TGTGCCAGCAGCGTAGGGGAGGGCCCGGGCTATGGCTACACCTTC	CASSVGEGPGYGYTF	.	.	TRBV9	TRBJ1-2
TGTGCCAGCAGCTACAGCCTCGGGGCTAGTAAAGAGACCCAGTACTTC	CASSYSLGASKETQYF	.	few	TRBV6-5	TRBJ2-5
TGTGCCAGCAGCGCGACAGGGAAGTCAGATACGCAGTATTTT	CASSATGKSDTQYF	TRBD1	.	TRBV7-2	TRBJ2-3
TGTGCCAGCAGCTTTGGGACTAGCGGGGCAGATACGCAGTATTTT	CASSFGTSGADTQYF	TRBD2	.	TRBV7-9	TRBJ2-3
TGTGCCAGCAGCCCCGGGGGGAGCGGGGACCTGACCCAGTACTTC	CASSPGGSGDLTQYF	TRBD2	.	TRBV9	TRBJ2-5
TGTGCCAGCCGGACTAGCGGGGGAGATTACAATGAGCAGTTCTTC	CASRTSGGDYNEQFF	TRBD2	.	TRBV19	TRBJ2-1
TGCAGCGTTGATCCCGCGGGGGGCGCCTTTGACGGGGAGCTGTTTTTT	CSVDPAGGAFDGELFF	TRBD2	.	TRBV29-1	TRBJ2-2
TGTGCCAGCAGCTTACATGTGCGGGGGGTACTCACAGATACGCAGTATTTT	CASSLHVRGVLTDTQYF	TRBD2	.	TRBV7-2	TRBJ2-3
TGTGCCAGCAGTTTCCCCGATACCCAAGGGAGCACCGGGGAGCTGTTTTTT	CASSFPDTQGSTGELFF	.	.	TRBV27	TRBJ2-2
TGCAGCGTTGAAGAAGGGACAGGGAGTTACAATGAGCAGTTCTTC	CSVEEGTGSYNEQFF	TRBD1	.	TRBV29-1	TRBJ2-1
TGTGCCAGCAGCTTAGGAGCGGGGCGGGTAGATACGCAGTATTTT	CASSLGAGRVDTQYF	TRBD2	.	TRBV7-6	TRBJ2-3
TGTGCCAGCAGTGGCCCCTCCAGCGGGGACAGAGAGACCCAGTACTTC	CASSGPSSGDRETQYF	.	few	TRBV25-1	TRBJ2-5
TGCAGCGCCCTCTTAACCGGGGAGCTGTTTTTT	CSALLTGELFF	.	.	TRBV29-1	TRBJ2-2
TGCGCCAGCAGCCAAGTTGCGGGGGGTCCCTACGAGCAGTACTTC	CASSQVAGGPYEQYF	TRBD2	few	TRBV4-1	TRBJ2-7
TGCGCCAGCAGCTTGGTACAGGGGGCCGTGGGGAATGAGCAGTTCTTC	CASSLVQGAVGNEQFF	TRBD1	few	TRBV5-1	TRBJ2-1